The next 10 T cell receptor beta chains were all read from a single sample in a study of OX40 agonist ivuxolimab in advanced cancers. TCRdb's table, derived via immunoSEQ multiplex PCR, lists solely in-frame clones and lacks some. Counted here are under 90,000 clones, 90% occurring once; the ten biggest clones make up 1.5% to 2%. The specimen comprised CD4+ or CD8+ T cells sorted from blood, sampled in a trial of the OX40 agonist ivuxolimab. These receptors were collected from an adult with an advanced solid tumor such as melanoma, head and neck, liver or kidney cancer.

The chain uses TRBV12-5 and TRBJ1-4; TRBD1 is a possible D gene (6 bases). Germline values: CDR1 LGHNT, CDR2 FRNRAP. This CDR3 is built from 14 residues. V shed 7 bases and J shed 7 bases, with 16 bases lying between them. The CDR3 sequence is CASAFRGGSEKLFF. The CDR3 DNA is TGTGCTAGTGCCTTCCGAGGGGGGAGTGAAAAACTGTTTTTT.

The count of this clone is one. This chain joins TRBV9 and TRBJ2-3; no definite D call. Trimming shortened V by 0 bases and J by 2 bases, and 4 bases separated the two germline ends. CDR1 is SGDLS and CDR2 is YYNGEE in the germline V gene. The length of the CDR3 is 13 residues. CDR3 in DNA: TGTGCCAGCAGCGTAGTCTACACAGATACGCAGTATTTT. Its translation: CASSVVYTDTQYF.

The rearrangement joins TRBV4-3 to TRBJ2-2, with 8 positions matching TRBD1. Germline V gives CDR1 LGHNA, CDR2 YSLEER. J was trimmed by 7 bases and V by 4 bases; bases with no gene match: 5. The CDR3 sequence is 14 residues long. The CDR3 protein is CASSPGQGNGELFF. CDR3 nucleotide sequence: TGCGCCAGCAGCCCCGGACAGGGCAACGGGGAGCTGTTTTTT.

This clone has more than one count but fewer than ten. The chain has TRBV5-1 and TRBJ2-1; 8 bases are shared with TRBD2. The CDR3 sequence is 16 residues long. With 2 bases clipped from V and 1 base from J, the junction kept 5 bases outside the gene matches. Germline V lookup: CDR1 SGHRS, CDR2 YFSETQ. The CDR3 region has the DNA TGCGCCAGCAGCTTAGGTGCGGGGGGATCCTACAATGAGCAGTTCTTC. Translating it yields CASSLGAGGSYNEQFF.

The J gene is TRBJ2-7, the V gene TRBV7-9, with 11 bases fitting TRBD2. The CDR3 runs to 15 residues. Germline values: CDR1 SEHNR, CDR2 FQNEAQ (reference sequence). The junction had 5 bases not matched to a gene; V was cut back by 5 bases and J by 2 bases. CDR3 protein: CASSNLAGGPYEQYF. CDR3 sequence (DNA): TGTGCCAGCAGCAATCTAGCGGGAGGACCCTACGAGCAGTACTTC.

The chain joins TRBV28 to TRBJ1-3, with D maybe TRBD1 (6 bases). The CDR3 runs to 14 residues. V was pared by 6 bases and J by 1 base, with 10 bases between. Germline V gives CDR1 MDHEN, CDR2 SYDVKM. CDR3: CASRPGASGNTIYF. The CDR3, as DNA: TGTGCCAGCAGACCAGGGGCATCTGGAAACACCATATATTTT.

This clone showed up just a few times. CDR3 amino acids: CASSSGLGYQETQYF. The CDR3 DNA follows: TGTGCCAGCAGCTCGGGACTCGGGTACCAAGAGACCCAGTACTTC. V and J are TRBV5-4 and TRBJ2-5; possible D gene TRBD2, 6 bases. From germline, CDR1 is SGHNT and CDR2 YYREEE (reference sequence). Trimming pared 3 bases from V and 0 bases from J, leaving 12 bases between. CDR3 length: 15 amino acids.

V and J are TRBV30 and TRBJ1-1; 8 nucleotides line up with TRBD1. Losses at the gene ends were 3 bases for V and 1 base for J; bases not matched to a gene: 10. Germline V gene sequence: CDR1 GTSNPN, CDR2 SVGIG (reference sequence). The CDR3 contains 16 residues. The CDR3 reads CAWSPWTGTGNTEAFF. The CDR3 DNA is TGTGCCTGGAGCCCCTGGACCGGGACAGGGAACACTGAAGCTTTCTTT. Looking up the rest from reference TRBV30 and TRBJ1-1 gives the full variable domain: SQTIHQWPATLVQPVGSPLSLECTVEGTSNPNLYWYRQAAGRGLQLLFYSVGIGQISSEVPQNLSASRPQDRQFILSSKKLLLSDSGFYLCAWSPWTGTGNTEAFFGQGTRLTVV.

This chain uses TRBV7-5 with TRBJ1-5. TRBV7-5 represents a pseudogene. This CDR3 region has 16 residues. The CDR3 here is CARLRRPPQGYQPQHF. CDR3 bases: TGTGCCAGACTACGGCGTCCGCCCCAAGGATATCAGCCCCAGCATTTT.

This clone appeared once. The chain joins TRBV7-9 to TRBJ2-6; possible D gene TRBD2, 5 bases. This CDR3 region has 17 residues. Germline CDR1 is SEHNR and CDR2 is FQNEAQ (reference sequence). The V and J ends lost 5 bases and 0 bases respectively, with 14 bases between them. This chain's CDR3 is CASSPPGKFSGANVLTF. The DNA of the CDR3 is TGTGCCAGCAGCCCCCCGGGGAAATTCTCTGGGGCCAACGTCCTGACTTTC.